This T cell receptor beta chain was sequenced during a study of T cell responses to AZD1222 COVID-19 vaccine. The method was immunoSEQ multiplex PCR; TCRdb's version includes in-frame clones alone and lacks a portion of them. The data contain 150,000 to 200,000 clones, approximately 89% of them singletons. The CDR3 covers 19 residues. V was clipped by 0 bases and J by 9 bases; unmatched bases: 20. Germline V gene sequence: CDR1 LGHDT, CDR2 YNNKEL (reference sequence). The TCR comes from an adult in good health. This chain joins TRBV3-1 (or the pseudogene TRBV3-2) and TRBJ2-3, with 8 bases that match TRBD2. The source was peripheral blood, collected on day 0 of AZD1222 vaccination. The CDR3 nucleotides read TGTGCCAGCAGCCAAGATCTTCGGACTAGCCGGGGAGGCTTGGGAACGCAGTATTTT. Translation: CASSQDLRTSRGGLGTQYF.